These 14 T cell receptor beta chains were sequenced from one sample in a study of CD8+ T cells in alopecia areata. cDNA prepared by RNA extraction and subsequent reverse transcription served as the template for sequencing. Generated by immunoSEQ multiplex PCR, the TCRdb table keeps only in-frame clones and is missing some. The table has 160,000 or so clones, roughly 60% seen once. Treatment here: oral pan-JAK inhibitor, 5-10 mg twice daily. The starting material was CD4+ T cells sorted from blood, obtained at approximately week 60, from a patient treated with tofacitinib. Every receptor here comes from a human donor with alopecia areata.

The genes are TRBV30 and TRBJ1-1; no clear D gene. CDR1 is GTSNPN and CDR2 is SVGIG in the germline V gene (reference sequence). The CDR3 extends over 12 amino acids. Trimming cost V 4 bases and J 1 base, with 7 bases left between them. The CDR3 DNA reads TGTGCCTGGACGGCCAAGAACACTGAAGCTTTCTTT. It translates to CAWTAKNTEAFF.

The V call is TRBV6-1, the J call TRBJ1-1, with 7 nucleotides matching TRBD1. The germline V gene encodes CDR1 MNHNS and CDR2 SASEGT. The length of the CDR3 is 12 residues. V was clipped by 0 bases and J by 10 bases; unmatched bases: 2. DNA for the CDR3: TGTGCCAGCAGTGAAGCTAGGGGGCCAGCTTTCTTT. This codes for CASSEARGPAFF.

The chain employs TRBV2 and TRBJ1-1; D is ambiguous. Trimming cost V 7 bases and J 1 base, with 10 bases left between them. This CDR3 is 13 amino acids long. The germline V gene has CDR1 SNHLY and CDR2 FYNNEI. In DNA, the CDR3 is TGTGCCAGCACCGTGGGAGAGAACACTGAAGCTTTCTTT. This sequence encodes CASTVGENTEAFF. The full variable domain, its missing parts supplied by reference TRBV2 and TRBJ1-1, is EPEVTQTPSHQVTQMGQEVILRCVPISNHLYFYWYRQILGQKVEFLVSFYNNEISEKSEIFDDQFSVERPDGSNFTLKIRSTKLEDSAMYFCASTVGENTEAFFGQGTRLTVV.

With respect to this clone: The junction departs from the called germline gene at one end, perhaps through a read error. CDR3 DNA: TGCAGCGTTGAAGGGGGGCTTTTC. This encodes CSVEGGLF. This sequence joins TRBV29-1 and TRBJ2-7, with a weak D call TRBD1 (6 bases). The CDR3 runs to 8 residues. The germline CDR1 and CDR2 sequences are SQVTM and ANQGSEA.

This chain joins TRBV6-5 and TRBJ1-2; the D gene is possibly TRBD1 (6 bases). CDR3 length: 14 amino acids. CDR1 MNHEY and CDR2 SVGAGI come from the germline V gene. The V end lost 6 bases, the J end lost 7 bases, and 18 bases lay between the germline ends. This CDR3 is CASSATQGIGGYTF. DNA for the CDR3: TGTGCCAGCAGCGCTACACAGGGTATAGGTGGCTACACCTTC.

This clone came up once. The V call is TRBV19, the J call TRBJ1-1, with 7 bases matching TRBD1. This CDR3 has 14 residues. The V gene end was trimmed by 6 bases and the J gene end by 4 bases; junction bases not matched to a gene: 8. Germline V gives CDR1 LNHDA, CDR2 SQIVND (reference sequence). The CDR3 loop is CASRQRQGVTEAFF. The DNA for the CDR3 is TGTGCCAGTAGGCAGAGACAGGGAGTCACTGAAGCTTTCTTT.

In this sample, this clone turned up once. The chain recombines TRBV30 with TRBJ1-2, with D unresolved. Germline CDR1 is GTSNPN and CDR2 is SVGIG (reference sequence). V lost 2 bases, J lost 2 bases, and 3 bases lay in between. The CDR3 contains 11 residues. The CDR3 DNA is TGTGCCTGGAGTTTGAACTATGGCTACACCTTC. This codes for CAWSLNYGYTF.

The V and J genes are TRBV29-1 and TRBJ2-7; TRBD2 matches at 8 bases. The CDR3 runs to 11 residues. V shed 4 bases, J shed 6 bases, and the junction held 2 bases outside the gene matches. The germline V gene has CDR1 SQVTM and CDR2 ANQGSEA. CDR3 DNA: TGCAGCGTTGGGACTAGCCGCGAGCAGTACTTC. It codes for CSVGTSREQYF.

V is TRBV4-1 and J is TRBJ2-5, with D possibly called TRBD1 or TRBD2 (6 bases each). This CDR3 has 20 amino acids. Between the trimmed V and J ends, which lost 1 base and 9 bases, there was a span of 33 bases. The germline V gene has CDR1 MGHRA and CDR2 YSYEKL. The CDR3 region is CASSQAGSGPGTTIGGAQYF. CDR3 DNA: TGCGCCAGCAGCCAAGCTGGTTCGGGCCCCGGGACAACCATCGGGGGTGCCCAGTACTTC.

The rearrangement uses TRBV27 and TRBJ2-4; no definite D call. Germline V lookup: CDR1 MNHEY, CDR2 SMNVEV (reference sequence). With 8 bases removed from V and 5 bases from J, the gap between germline ends came to 10 bases. This CDR3 comprises 12 residues. The CDR3 loop is CASRSPQNIQYF. The CDR3 bases are TGTGCCAGCCGCTCCCCCCAAAACATTCAGTACTTC.

The chain is built from TRBV2 and TRBJ1-6, with unresolved D. Trimming cost V 6 bases and J 0 bases, with 3 bases left between them. CDR1 SNHLY and CDR2 FYNNEI come from the germline V gene. CDR3 length: 13 amino acids. Written as DNA, the CDR3 is TGTGCCAGCAGGAGCTCCTATAATTCACCCCTCCACTTT. It translates to CASRSSYNSPLHF.

V is TRBV27 and J is TRBJ1-3; maybe TRBD1 (6 bases). V was pared by 7 bases and J by 0 bases, with 13 bases between. CDR1 MNHEY and CDR2 SMNVEV come from the germline V gene (reference sequence). CDR3 length: 15 residues. Written as DNA, the CDR3 is TGTGCCAGCAAACCGACAGGTAGCTCTGGAAACACCATATATTTT. Amino acids: CASKPTGSSGNTIYF.

The J gene is TRBJ1-1, the V gene TRBV29-1; D is undetermined. This CDR3 contains 13 residues. V lost 2 bases to trimming and J lost 3 bases, with 10 bases between them. Germline V gene data show CDR1 as SQVTM and CDR2 as ANQGSEA. CDR3 amino acids: CSVEKERHTEAFF. CDR3 coding DNA: TGCAGCGTTGAAAAGGAGAGGCACACTGAAGCTTTCTTT.

CDR3 DNA sequence: TGCAGCGGCCGGGACACCAACAGCTATGGCTACACCTTC. Protein product: CSGRDTNSYGYTF. The chain uses TRBV29-1 and TRBJ1-2; a weak D match, TRBD1 (6 bases). Trimming cost V 7 bases and J 4 bases, with 16 bases left between them. The germline gives CDR1 SQVTM, CDR2 ANQGSEA. The CDR3 is 13 residues long.